This TCR beta chain was documented in a study of shared T cell receptors in the human thymus. This clone was seen just once. Germline V gene lookup returns CDR1 SQVTM and CDR2 ANQGSEA. This CDR3 has 14 amino acids. Between the trimmed V and J ends, which lost 6 bases and 5 bases, there was a span of 19 bases. Sequencing was performed with immunoSEQ multiplex PCR; in TCRdb, only in-frame clones are kept and a portion is missing. The data contain approximately 580,000 clones, 75% to 85% of them singletons. These sequences were also reported in another study, on human thymus T cells. As that report states: Thymic and blood repertoires appeared to carry a bias in their V and J gene usage.

The V call is TRBV29-1, the J call TRBJ2-5, with TRBD2 as a possible D gene (7 bases). The sequence came from a boy under three years old with a congenital heart defect. The sample was thymocytes. The CDR3 DNA sequence: TGCAGCGTCCTTTCAGAGGGGGGGGCGGAGACCCAGTACTTC. Amino acids: CSVLSEGGAETQYF.